The present entry profiles one T cell receptor (beta chain) with its context. In the same sample, other DNA sequences code for this CDR3. PCR was performed using 60 Vbeta and 13 Jbeta primers. Sequencing used immunoSEQ multiplex PCR; TCRdb keeps in-frame clones, though not all of them. Here the sample spans approximately 70,000 clones, roughly two thirds being singletons. These data come from a study of cytomegalovirus exposure and HLA in healthy donors. Sequencing input: PBMCs. The receptor was isolated from a man aged 40-49 years in good health and CMV-seropositive.

The CDR3 region is CASSTRTADTQYF. CDR3 in DNA: TGTGCCAGTAGCACTAGGACCGCTGATACGCAGTATTTT. V gene TRBV19 combines with J gene TRBJ2-3, with a tentative D call TRBD2 (5 bases). The V gene lost 6 bases and the J gene lost 6 bases, with 13 bases spanning the gap. CDR1 is LNHDA and CDR2 is SQIVND in the germline V gene (reference sequence). There are 13 residues in the CDR3.